Listed below are T cell receptor beta chains from one sample, sequenced in a study of beta chain features in type 1 diabetes. The method was immunoSEQ multiplex PCR; TCRdb's version includes in-frame clones alone and lacks a portion of them. The table lists roughly 53,000 clones, under 45% of them singletons, with 1.4% to 1.5% in the top ten. Sequencing input: Tregs from blood. The receptors come from a man aged 30 to 39 with type 1 diabetes. Both conserved end residues are part of each CDR3. D genes are given only for firm matches. Clone size is given for some rows only: seen once, a few or many times, or a class if the clone is expanded.

>TRBJ1-2|TRBD1|TRBV7-2|NA
TGTGCCAGCAGCTTAGCGAACAGGGGCAGGGGCGGCTACACCTTC
CASSLANRGRGGYTF
>TRBJ1-2|TRBD1|TRBV28|medium-sized
TGTGCCAGCAGGCCCGGACAGGGGGCAAACTATGGCTACACCTTC
CASRPGQGANYGYTF
>TRBJ2-5|NA|TRBV29-1|few
TGCAGCGTTGGGATCCTACTAGGGGAGACCCAGTACTTC
CSVGILLGETQYF
>TRBJ2-3|NA|TRBV28|few
TGTGCCAGCAGTTTATCGCAGGGGCAAGATACGCAGTATTTT
CASSLSQGQDTQYF
>TRBJ2-5|NA|TRBV2|few
TGTGCCAGCAGTGACTCAGGGGCTGGGGAGACCCAGTACTTC
CASSDSGAGETQYF
>TRBJ2-1|NA|TRBV15|NA
TGTGCCACCAGCAGCGGGGGCGGGAGAAGGGGCTACAATGAGCAGTTCTTC
CATSSGGGRRGYNEQFF
>TRBJ2-1|NA|TRBV27|once
TGTGCCAGCTCGGGTAGCCCCCCCTACAATGAGCAGTTCTTC
CASSGSPPYNEQFF
>TRBJ2-7|TRBD1|TRBV11-1|NA
TGTGCCAGCAGCTCCTATACAGGGGGTGTCCCCTACGAGCAGTACTTC
CASSSYTGGVPYEQYF
>TRBJ1-1|TRBD1|TRBV6-1|NA
TGTGCCAGCAGCTTAGGGACAGGGGGCAACACTGAAGCTTTCTTT
CASSLGTGGNTEAFF
>TRBJ1-1|NA|TRBV29-1|few
TGCAGCGCCGACCCCCGGGGAAACACTGAAGCTTTCTTT
CSADPRGNTEAFF
>TRBJ2-5|TRBD2|TRBV6-1|NA
TGTGCCAGCAGTGGTCTAGCGGGTTTCTGGGAAGAGACCCAGTACTTC
CASSGLAGFWEETQYF
>TRBJ2-4|TRBD2|TRBV28|few
TGTGCCAGCAGCCCTCCTCATGTAGCGGGAGGCAAAAACATTCAGTACTTC
CASSPPHVAGGKNIQYF
>TRBJ2-5|TRBD2|TRBV27|NA
TGTGCCAGCAGTTTATATCCCTTAGCGGGAGTGGGGGAAGAGACCCAGTACTTC
CASSLYPLAGVGEETQYF
>TRBJ2-7|NA|TRBV7-2|few
TGTGCCAGCAGTCTCTCCCTCGGGGGGCGAAGCTCCTACGAGCAGTACTTC
CASSLSLGGRSSYEQYF
>TRBJ2-2|NA|TRBV5-1|few
TGCGCCAGCAGCTTGAGCCGCGGGAACACCGGGGAGCTGTTTTTT
CASSLSRGNTGELFF